This T cell receptor (beta chain) is from a study of cytomegalovirus exposure and HLA in healthy donors. Notes on the study in general: Reports indicate that TCR beta sequences accurately predicted the HLA-A and HLA-B alleles of most subjects. Most of the TCR beta V segments (in an earlier analysis) were productive either about 90% or about 30% of the time.

The CDR3 sequence is 16 residues long. Germline V gene data show CDR1 as MGHRA and CDR2 as YSYEKL. The V segment lost 4 bases and the J segment 2 bases; nucleotides outside the gene matches: 10. Of note for this clone: Its antigen is not known.

The PCR used 60 Vbeta and 13 Jbeta primers. The protocol was immunoSEQ multiplex PCR, while the TCRdb copy is restricted to in-frame clones and leaves out a portion. The profile covers 130,000 or so clones, with about 74% appearing a single time and around 6.6% taken by the ten largest. The source is a man aged 40-49 years in good health and CMV-seropositive. This sequence joins TRBV4-1 and TRBJ2-7, with 8 positions matching TRBD2. Sequenced material: PBMCs. This chain's CDR3 is CASSLQRGGGPYEQYF. The CDR3 DNA sequence: TGCGCCAGCAGCCTCCAACGGGGGGGAGGGCCCTACGAGCAGTACTTC.